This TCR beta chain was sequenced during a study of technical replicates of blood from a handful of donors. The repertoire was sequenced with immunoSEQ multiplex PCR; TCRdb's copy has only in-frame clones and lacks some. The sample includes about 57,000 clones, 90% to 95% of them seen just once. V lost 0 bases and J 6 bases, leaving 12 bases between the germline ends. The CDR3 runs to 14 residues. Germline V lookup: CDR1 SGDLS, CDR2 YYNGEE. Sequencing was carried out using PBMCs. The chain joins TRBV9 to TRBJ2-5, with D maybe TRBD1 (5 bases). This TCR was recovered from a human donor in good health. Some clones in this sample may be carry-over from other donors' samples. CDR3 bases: TGTGCCAGCAGCGTAGGGGGCTGGGGTAAGACCCAGTACTTC. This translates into CASSVGGWGKTQYF.